This passage covers 16 T cell receptor beta chains from one sample sequenced in a study of shared clonotypes between healthy human individuals (TCRdb year 2020). The receptor library was made with the immunoSEQ multiplex PCR assay. TCRdb mirrors the immuneACCESS table, restricted to in-frame sequences. Some clones are absent from its copies; in checked studies, under half trace to an unresolved V gene, and the reason for the others is unknown. The sample yields some 1.5 million clones; approximately 98% were counted once. The top ten clonotypes cover 0.4% to 0.45% of the sample. The sequencing sample was made of naive CD4+ T cells sorted from blood. Interpreted using the paper, the cell subset or site label stands for: CD45RA+ positively selected. Receptor source: a man aged 25 to 40 in good health.

CDR3 coding DNA: TGTGCCAGCAGCTTAGCGGGGGTAATCTGGGAGCAGTACTTC. The encoded protein is CASSLAGVIWEQYF. The chain combines TRBV7-2 with TRBJ2-7; D might be TRBD1 or TRBD2, each matching 5 bases. The CDR3 consists of 14 residues. V lost 0 bases and J 7 bases, leaving 13 bases between the germline ends. CDR1 SGHTA and CDR2 FQGNSA come from the germline V gene.

The chain uses TRBV28 and TRBJ2-7; D is unclear. Between the trimmed V and J ends, which lost 6 bases and 6 bases, there was a span of 9 bases. CDR1 is MDHEN, CDR2 SYDVKM, per germline. The CDR3 extends over 11 amino acids. The CDR3 sequence: CASRERVEQYF. CDR3 bases: TGTGCCAGCAGGGAGAGAGTCGAGCAGTACTTC.

V and J are TRBV30 and TRBJ1-1; D unclear. V gave up 3 bases and J gave up 1 base, with 9 bases separating them. The CDR3 contains 13 residues. Germline values: CDR1 GTSNPN, CDR2 SVGIG (reference sequence). The chain's CDR3 is CAWRSRKNTEAFF. For the CDR3, the DNA is TGTGCCTGGAGGTCGCGTAAGAACACTGAAGCTTTCTTT.

The chain couples TRBV10-2 to TRBJ2-7, with D hard to call. V shed 4 bases and J shed 6 bases, with 7 bases lying between them. Germline V lookup: CDR1 WSHSY, CDR2 SAAADI. The CDR3 loop spans 11 amino acids. The CDR3 reads CASSGTGEQYF. DNA for the CDR3: TGCGCCAGCAGTGGCACGGGCGAGCAGTACTTC.

The V gene is TRBV10-2, the J gene TRBJ2-7, with TRBD1 as a possible D gene (6 bases). V lost 6 bases, J lost 5 bases, and 14 bases lay in between. From germline, CDR1 is WSHSY and CDR2 SAAADI. The CDR3 is made up of 13 amino acids. CDR3 DNA sequence: TGCGCCAGCAGGGGTACAGGGCCCCACGAGCAGTACTTC. This codes for CASRGTGPHEQYF.

This clone has just one count. The same CDR3 can be traced to other DNA sequences in this sample. The J gene is TRBJ2-5, the V gene TRBV28, with a tentative D call TRBD2 (5 bases). V was shortened by 2 bases and J by 5 bases, with 9 bases between the two germline ends. The CDR3 covers 13 residues. Looked up from germline, CDR1 is MDHEN and CDR2 is SYDVKM. This CDR3 reads CASSLPGRETQYF. As DNA, the CDR3 is TGTGCCAGCAGTTTACCGGGAAGGGAGACCCAGTACTTC.

This sequence joins TRBV7-3 and TRBJ2-1; possibly TRBD2 for D (6 bases). The germline V gene has CDR1 SGHTA and CDR2 FQGTGA. The V end lost 4 bases, the J end lost 6 bases, and 13 bases lay between the germline ends. The CDR3 is made up of 14 amino acids. The CDR3 DNA reads as TGTGCCAGCAGCTCAGCGGGCGGGGTCAATGAGCAGTTCTTC. As protein: CASSSAGGVNEQFF.

The chain carries TRBV6-1 and TRBJ1-3; D is ambiguous. Trimming removed 3 bases from V and 0 bases from J, with 9 bases in between. Germline V lookup: CDR1 MNHNS, CDR2 SASEGT. There are 15 residues in the CDR3. CDR3 loop: CASSELRTSGNTIYF. The CDR3 DNA is TGTGCCAGCAGTGAGTTACGAACCTCTGGAAACACCATATATTTT.

The count of this clone is one. Germline and junction disagree at one end, which may indicate a read error. This chain connects TRBV23-1 to TRBJ1-1, with unresolved D. TRBV23-1 is given ORF status, its function remaining uncertain. CDR3 size: 12 residues. The CDR3 DNA sequence: TGCGCCAGCAGTCAATCCCCTAACCGGGGAACTTTT. Translation gives CASSQSPNRGTF.

The chain couples TRBV28 to TRBJ1-3, with D uncertain. The CDR3 loop spans 18 amino acids. CDR1 and CDR2 from the germline V gene are MDHEN and SYDVKM. Trimming removed 0 bases at V and 0 bases at J, with 15 bases between. As DNA, the CDR3 is TGTGCCAGCAGTTTATGGGCCGAAACACCCAGCTCTGGAAACACCATATATTTT. It specifies CASSLWAETPSSGNTIYF.

The J gene is TRBJ2-7, the V gene TRBV9; D remains ambiguous. In germline, CDR1 is SGDLS, CDR2 YYNGEE. With 4 bases removed from V and 4 bases from J, the gap between germline ends came to 18 bases. CDR3 length equals 15 residues. CDR3 nucleotides: TGTGCCAGCAGCCCAAATTCCCTGACCGGGTACGAGCAGTACTTC. Its translation: CASSPNSLTGYEQYF.

The chain has TRBV28 and TRBJ2-5, with TRBD2 matching over 7 bases. Losses at the gene ends were 5 bases for V and 0 bases for J; bases not matched to a gene: 6. CDR1 MDHEN and CDR2 SYDVKM come from the germline V gene. The CDR3 consists of 15 residues. The CDR3 DNA is TGTGCCAGCAGTCTCGAGGGAGGGGACCAAGAGACCCAGTACTTC. Encoded protein: CASSLEGGDQETQYF.

This chain joins TRBV4-1 and TRBJ1-1, with 10 bases matching TRBD1. The CDR3 is 15 amino acids. The V and J ends lost 6 bases and 1 base, in that order; junction bases with no gene match: 5. Germline-derived CDR1 and CDR2 are MGHRA and YSYEKL. The DNA for the CDR3 is TGCGCCAGCAGGCGGACAGGGGGTAAGAACACTGAAGCTTTCTTT. This gives the protein CASRRTGGKNTEAFF.

The chain carries TRBV2 and TRBJ2-5; TRBD2 matches 9 bases. Unmatched junction bases numbered 13, after V lost 8 bases and J lost 3 bases. From germline, CDR1 is SNHLY and CDR2 FYNNEI. The CDR3 sequence is 16 residues long. The CDR3 DNA sequence: TGTGCCAGCGATAAGATACCGCGGGGGGGGAAAGAGACCCAGTACTTC. Its translation: CASDKIPRGGKETQYF.

The J gene is TRBJ2-7, the V gene TRBV10-3, with D possibly TRBD1 on 5 matching bases. The CDR3 is 13 amino acids. V lost 10 bases, J lost 3 bases, and 16 bases lay in between. Germline assignment: CDR1 ENHRY and CDR2 SYGVKD. CDR3 nucleotide sequence: TGTGCCACGCACGAGAGACAGAGCTACGAGCAGTACTTC. Its protein product is CATHERQSYEQYF.

CDR3 sequence: CASSSNGNEQFF. The CDR3 DNA sequence: TGTGCCAGCAGTTCCAATGGCAATGAGCAGTTCTTC. The chain is built from TRBV7-8 and TRBJ2-1; D uncertain. Per the germline V gene, CDR1 is SGHVS and CDR2 is FQNEAQ. This CDR3 is built from 12 residues. V lost 6 bases and J 6 bases, leaving 9 bases between the germline ends.